This TCR beta chain stems from a study of CD8+ T cells in alopecia areata. Background on the study: Treated patients were dosed with oral tofacitinib, taking 5 to 10 mg twice daily. Study-level findings and limits: Resident alphabeta T-cell populations of normal skin are likewise subject to sequencing in scalp samples.

Alopecia areata patients provided lesional scalp punch biopsies and peripheral blood. Sorting from PBMCs produced CD4+ and CD8+ T cells. It was cDNA, reverse transcribed from extracted RNA, that served as the sequencing template. Only in-frame clones appear in the TCRdb table, and some are missing; sequencing was by immunoSEQ multiplex PCR. This repertoire shows some 150,000 clones, about 51% found once; its top ten account for roughly a fifth. This CDR3 contains 17 residues. Germline loops: CDR1 SGHTA, CDR2 FQGNSA. V was shortened by 1 base and J by 1 base, with 16 bases between the two germline ends. As to this clone: Its antigen is undetermined.

The source material was CD8+ T cells sorted from blood, sampled at week 0. The TCR comes from a human donor with alopecia areata. V and J are TRBV7-2 and TRBJ1-1, with a possible D match to TRBD1 (6 bases). The CDR3 bases are TGTGCCAGCAGCTTAGTTGCTCGGGGGACATCGAACACTGAAGCTTTCTTT. Translating it yields CASSLVARGTSNTEAFF. Full variable domain (rest looked up from reference TRBV7-2 and TRBJ1-1): GAGVSQSPSNKVTEKGKDVELRCDPISGHTALYWYRQSLGQGLEFLIYFQGNSAPDKSGLPSDRFSAERTGGSVSTLTIQRTQQEDSAVYLCASSLVARGTSNTEAFFGQGTRLTVV.